Here is one TCR beta chain with its context. What it binds is unknown. Data came from immunoSEQ multiplex PCR; TCRdb stores just in-frame clones and leaves some out. Among tens of thousands of clones listed, 70% to 90% were seen once. CDR1 GTSNPN and CDR2 SVGIG come from the germline V gene (reference sequence). Trimming cost V 2 bases and J 7 bases; bases outside gene matches: 14. This CDR3 is 17 amino acids long. The source of the sample is a study of OX40 agonist ivuxolimab in advanced cancers. The wider study: Earlier treatment with anti-PD-1, anti-PD-L1 or anti-CTLA-4 was permitted, and over 35% had received some.

General observations from the study: Doses of 0.1 to 3.0 mg/kg were accompanied by clonal expansion of CD4+ and CD8+ blood T cells by week 6.

Source: CD4+ or CD8+ T cells sorted from blood, taken in a trial of the OX40 agonist ivuxolimab. The chain recombines TRBV30 with TRBJ2-1, with 10 bases identical to TRBD2. The clonotype originates from an adult with an advanced solid tumor such as melanoma, head and neck, liver or kidney cancer. The CDR3 reads CAWSRHSLAGVINEQFF. CDR3 in DNA: TGTGCCTGGAGTCGACATTCTCTAGCGGGAGTAATTAATGAGCAGTTCTTC.